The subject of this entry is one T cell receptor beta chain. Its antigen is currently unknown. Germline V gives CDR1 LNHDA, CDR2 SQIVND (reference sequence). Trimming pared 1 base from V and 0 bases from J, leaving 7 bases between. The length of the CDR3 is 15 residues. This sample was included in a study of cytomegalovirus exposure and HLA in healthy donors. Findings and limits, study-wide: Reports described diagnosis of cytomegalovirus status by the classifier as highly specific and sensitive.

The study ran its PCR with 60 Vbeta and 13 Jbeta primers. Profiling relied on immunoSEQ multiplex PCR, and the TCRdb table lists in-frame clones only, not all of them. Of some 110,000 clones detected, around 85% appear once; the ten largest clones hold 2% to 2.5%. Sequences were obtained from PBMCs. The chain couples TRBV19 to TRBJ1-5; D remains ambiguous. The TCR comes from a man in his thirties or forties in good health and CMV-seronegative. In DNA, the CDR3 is TGTGCCAGTAGTATAGCCCGGTTTAGCAATCAGCCCCAGCATTTT. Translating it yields CASSIARFSNQPQHF. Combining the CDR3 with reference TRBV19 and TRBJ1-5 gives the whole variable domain DGGITQSPKYLFRKEGQNVTLSCEQNLNHDAMYWYRQDPGQGLRLIYYSQIVNDFQKGDIAEGYSVSREKKESFPLTVTSAQKNPTAFYLCASSIARFSNQPQHFGDGTRLSIL.